The next 24 T cell receptor beta chains were all read from a single sample in a study of shared clonotypes between healthy human individuals. Assay used: immunoSEQ multiplex PCR; TCRdb lists only in-frame clones, some missing. The sample yields about 680,000 clones, about 78% seen once. The sequenced material came from memory CD4+ T cells sorted from blood. Subset in this sample: CD45RA-negative fraction. Source of these receptors: a woman aged 25-40 years in good health.

In its sample, this clone was seen a few times. The chain's CDR3 is CASSPRDFKANYGYTF. In nucleotides, the CDR3 is TGTGCCAGCAGCCCACGGGACTTTAAAGCTAACTATGGCTACACCTTC. The gene calls are TRBV7-2 and TRBJ1-2, with TRBD1 as a possible D gene (5 bases). The length of the CDR3 is 16 residues. Germline V gene sequence: CDR1 SGHTA, CDR2 FQGNSA. V was trimmed by 5 bases and J by 0 bases, leaving 16 bases between them.

V and J are TRBV27 and TRBJ2-1, with D perhaps TRBD2 (5 bases). V was shortened by 6 bases and J by 6 bases, with 18 bases between the two germline ends. Germline-derived CDR1 and CDR2 are MNHEY and SMNVEV (reference sequence). The CDR3 totals 15 residues. The CDR3 reads CASRARGSRGNEQFF. The CDR3 DNA follows: TGTGCCAGCAGGGCCAGAGGGTCCCGGGGCAATGAGCAGTTCTTC.

V is TRBV30 and J is TRBJ2-3, with D tentatively TRBD1 (6 bases). V lost 2 bases and J 2 bases, leaving 11 bases between the germline ends. CDR3 size: 14 residues. Germline V gene sequence: CDR1 GTSNPN, CDR2 SVGIG (reference sequence). CDR3 protein: CAWSTRGSTDTQYF. In DNA form, the CDR3 reads TGTGCCTGGAGTACCAGGGGTTCCACAGATACGCAGTATTTT.

The chain recombines TRBV2 with TRBJ1-4, with D uncertain. Looked up from germline, CDR1 is SNHLY and CDR2 is FYNNEI. CDR3 length: 20 amino acids. Trimming shortened V by 6 bases and J by 2 bases, and 28 bases separated the two germline ends. CDR3 nucleotides: TGTGCCAGCAGCCCCAGGTCCGGGATTAGAGTAAGGTGGACTAATGAAAAACTGTTTTTT. It is translated as CASSPRSGIRVRWTNEKLFF.

This clone was detected once. This chain uses TRBV6-1 with TRBJ2-7; D call uncertain. This CDR3 is 11 amino acids long. Trimming cost V 7 bases and J 6 bases, with 10 bases left between them. Germline V CDR1 and CDR2: MNHNS, SASEGT. This CDR3 is CASTKPGEQYF. CDR3 nucleotides: TGTGCCAGCACCAAACCGGGCGAGCAGTACTTC.

The chain joins TRBV28 to TRBJ1-5; D call uncertain. The ends were cut back, 6 bases at V and 4 bases at J, with 16 bases in the middle. Germline V gene sequence: CDR1 MDHEN, CDR2 SYDVKM. CDR3 length: 15 amino acids. CDR3 in DNA: TGTGCCAGCAGCCGACGACAAAGACTGAATCAGCCCCAGCATTTT. This encodes CASSRRQRLNQPQHF.

In the case of this clone: A single base separates this from a much larger clone, so it may be a read error. This CDR3 is also generated by other DNA sequences in the sample. The chain employs TRBV11-3 and TRBJ2-2; D is uncertain. The CDR3 has 14 residues. Trimming cost V 1 base and J 1 base, with 4 bases left between them. The germline CDR1 and CDR2 sequences are SGHNT and YENEEA. This CDR3 reads CASSLGGNTGELFF. In nucleotides, the CDR3 is TGTGCCAGCAGCTTAGGGGGGAACACCGGGGAGCTGTTTTTT.

V is TRBV29-1 and J is TRBJ1-2, with D possibly matching TRBD1 (5 bases). The CDR3 runs 13 residues. Trimming shortened V by 6 bases and J by 2 bases, and 13 bases separated the two germline ends. Germline values: CDR1 SQVTM, CDR2 ANQGSEA. The CDR3 DNA sequence: TGCAGCGTCACGAGGGGTTTAAACTATGGCTACACCTTC. It is translated as CSVTRGLNYGYTF.

Many counts were recorded for this clone. The same CDR3 also results from other DNA sequences found in this sample. This chain connects TRBV30 to TRBJ1-4; D is undetermined. V was shortened by 0 bases and J by 5 bases, with 4 bases between the two germline ends. Germline CDR1 GTSNPN, CDR2 SVGIG (reference sequence). The CDR3 spans 12 residues. The CDR3 nucleotides read TGTGCCTGGAGTGTCACGAATGAAAAACTGTTTTTT. As protein: CAWSVTNEKLFF.

The chain is built from TRBV2 and TRBJ2-2; 8 bases match TRBD1. CDR3 length equals 14 residues. Germline-derived CDR1 and CDR2 are SNHLY and FYNNEI. Trimming cost V 11 bases and J 1 base; bases outside gene matches: 6. CDR3 amino acids: CAGQGTGNTGELFF. Here the CDR3 DNA reads TGTGCCGGACAGGGAACGGGGAACACCGGGGAGCTGTTTTTT.

V is TRBV11-2 and J is TRBJ1-1; TRBD1 might be the D (6 bases). The CDR3 runs 14 residues. Per germline, CDR1 SGHAT and CDR2 FQNNGV. V lost 5 bases and J 4 bases, leaving 14 bases between the germline ends. In DNA form, the CDR3 reads TGTGCCAGCAGCCGCCCAGGGGACGGCACTGAAGCTTTCTTT. It is translated as CASSRPGDGTEAFF.

V gene TRBV19 combines with J gene TRBJ1-2, with 9 nucleotides matching TRBD1. CDR3 length: 15 amino acids. With 6 bases clipped from V and 4 bases from J, the junction kept 9 bases outside the gene matches. The germline V gene encodes CDR1 LNHDA and CDR2 SQIVND (reference sequence). This CDR3 reads CASSTGQGQGYGYTF. CDR3 in DNA: TGTGCCAGTAGCACGGGCCAGGGACAGGGCTATGGCTACACCTTC.

The genes are TRBV28 and TRBJ1-1; perhaps TRBD1 as D (5 bases). V lost 6 bases to trimming and J lost 4 bases, with 18 bases between them. Per the germline V gene, CDR1 is MDHEN and CDR2 is SYDVKM. The CDR3 is 15 residues long. The CDR3 bases are TGTGCCAGCAGCCCTCCGTTAGGGGAAAGCACTGAAGCTTTCTTT. Its translation: CASSPPLGESTEAFF.

This clone was recorded once. This sequence joins TRBV28 and TRBJ1-2, with 9 bases lining up with TRBD1. Germline values: CDR1 MDHEN, CDR2 SYDVKM. CDR3 length: 18 amino acids. With V trimmed by 2 bases and J by 7 bases, 17 bases remained unmatched. CDR3 in amino acids: CASSLKGAYRGRRSGYTF. The CDR3 DNA is TGTGCCAGCAGTTTAAAGGGGGCTTACAGGGGGCGAAGGTCTGGCTACACCTTC.

Remarks on this clone: One end of the junction is discordant with germline, which a read error may explain. The chain has TRBV10-2 and TRBJ1-1; weak D call: TRBD1 (5 bases). CDR3 length: 14 amino acids. Germline-derived CDR1 and CDR2 are WSHSY and SAAADI. The chain's CDR3 is CASSKSVGGTEAFF. The CDR3 DNA reads as TGCGCCAGCAGTAAGTCAGTCGGGGGCACTGAAGCTTTCTTT.

The chain has TRBV5-6 and TRBJ2-7, with a weak D call TRBD2 (6 bases). The V end was cut by 5 bases, the J end by 3 bases, with 9 bases between. The CDR3 runs 12 residues. Germline V CDR1 and CDR2: SGHDT, YYEEEE. The chain's CDR3 is CASRHSGYEQYF. CDR3 DNA sequence: TGTGCCAGCAGGCATAGCGGCTACGAGCAGTACTTC.

A few counts support this clone. The identical CDR3 is also encoded by other nucleotide sequences in the sample. This chain links TRBV5-1 with TRBJ2-1; TRBD2 matches 11 bases. Germline V gene sequence: CDR1 SGHRS, CDR2 YFSETQ. With 5 bases clipped from V and 4 bases from J, the junction kept 5 bases outside the gene matches. The CDR3 runs to 15 residues. CDR3 nucleotides: TGCGCCAGCAGTTTGCGACTAGCGGGATACAATGAGCAGTTCTTC. It translates to CASSLRLAGYNEQFF.

This rearrangement joins TRBV5-4 to TRBJ2-1; D possibly corresponds to TRBD2 (5 bases). The ends were cut back, 4 bases at V and 9 bases at J, with 8 bases in the middle. Germline CDR1 and CDR2: SGHNT and YYREEE (reference sequence). The CDR3 consists of 11 residues. CDR3 region: CASSLASEQFF. In nucleotides, the CDR3 is TGTGCCAGCAGCCTAGCATCTGAGCAGTTCTTC.

V usage is TRBV7-9 and J usage is TRBJ2-6, with D unresolved. This CDR3 contains 13 residues. V was pared by 2 bases and J by 2 bases, with 1 base between. CDR1 is SEHNR and CDR2 is FQNEAQ in the germline V gene (reference sequence). The CDR3 loop reads CASSLTGANVLTF. Written as DNA, the CDR3 is TGTGCCAGCAGCTTAACTGGGGCCAACGTCCTGACTTTC.

The V call is TRBV2, the J call TRBJ2-7; perhaps TRBD2 as D (5 bases). V lost 6 bases, J lost 2 bases, and 11 bases lay in between. CDR1 SNHLY and CDR2 FYNNEI come from the germline V gene. This CDR3 has 13 amino acids. Here the CDR3 reads CASREPGTYEQYF. CDR3 bases: TGTGCCAGCAGGGAGCCGGGGACCTACGAGCAGTACTTC.

The count of this clone is one. The rearrangement links TRBV6-1 to TRBJ2-6, with 12 positions matching TRBD1. With V trimmed by 4 bases and J by 3 bases, 10 bases remained unmatched. CDR3 length: 19 residues. Germline CDR1 and CDR2: MNHNS and SASEGT. CDR3 sequence: CASSGAPGTGGGGANVLTF. CDR3 bases: TGTGCCAGCAGTGGGGCCCCCGGGACAGGGGGCGGTGGGGCCAACGTCCTGACTTTC.

The chain couples TRBV7-9 to TRBJ2-7; D is ambiguous. Trimming removed 1 base at V and 4 bases at J, with 8 bases between. Germline CDR1 SEHNR, CDR2 FQNEAQ (reference sequence). CDR3 length: 13 residues. CDR3 in DNA: TGTGCCAGCAGCTTAGGTCGGTTGTACGAGCAGTACTTC. Its translation is CASSLGRLYEQYF.

CDR3 protein: CASSLGSYSVGELFF. The DNA for the CDR3 is TGTGCCAGCAGCTTGGGGTCCTACTCAGTGGGGGAGCTGTTTTTT. V usage is TRBV5-6 and J usage is TRBJ2-2; the D is unclear. With 0 bases removed from V and 8 bases from J, the gap between germline ends came to 14 bases. Germline values: CDR1 SGHDT, CDR2 YYEEEE. The CDR3 is 15 amino acids.

The V call is TRBV7-8, the J call TRBJ1-2; the match to TRBD1 covers 9 bases. In germline, CDR1 is SGHVS, CDR2 FQNEAQ. J was trimmed by 4 bases and V by 5 bases; bases with no gene match: 11. CDR3 length equals 16 residues. The CDR3 DNA reads TGTGCCAGCAGCCCCCCGCCGGGACAGGGAAGCTATGGCTACACCTTC. It encodes CASSPPPGQGSYGYTF.